A single sample is the source of the 11 T cell receptor beta chains below, sequenced in a study of T cells in localized non-small cell lung cancer. Clones were read by immunoSEQ multiplex PCR, and TCRdb kept only the in-frame ones, dropping some. The sample shows about 24,000 clones, about four fifths of them seen only once. The starting material was PBMCs, obtained before any cancer treatment. These receptors originate from a man between 40 and 70 years old with stage II lung adenocarcinoma.

This chain links TRBV7-9 with TRBJ2-1; 7 bases map to TRBD2. Germline V gives CDR1 SEHNR, CDR2 FQNEAQ (reference sequence). V dropped 1 base and J dropped 6; count of bases not matched to a gene: 6. The length of the CDR3 is 15 residues. CDR3 bases: TGTGCCAGCAGCTTAGGCCTAGCGGAGGGCAATGAGCAGTTCTTC. Protein product: CASSLGLAEGNEQFF.

This rearrangement joins TRBV19 to TRBJ2-1; D is possibly TRBD1 (7 bases). Germline values: CDR1 LNHDA, CDR2 SQIVND (reference sequence). The CDR3 has 16 amino acids. V was shortened by 6 bases and J by 8 bases, with 23 bases between the two germline ends. The CDR3 sequence: CASSDPRRGRSDEQFF. CDR3 DNA: TGTGCCAGTAGCGACCCTAGGAGGGGGCGGAGTGATGAGCAGTTCTTC.

V usage is TRBV6-1 and J usage is TRBJ2-7; TRBD2 aligns across 10 bases. The CDR3 contains 12 residues. Germline V gene data show CDR1 as MNHNS and CDR2 as SASEGT. With V trimmed by 3 bases and J by 12 bases, 5 bases remained unmatched. CDR3 coding DNA: TGTGCCAGCAGTGACGGGAGCGGGAGGGCGTACTTC. Amino acid sequence: CASSDGSGRAYF.

The chain couples TRBV5-1 to TRBJ2-3; D gene uncertain. CDR3 length: 13 amino acids. The ends were cut back, 0 bases at V and 6 bases at J, with 8 bases in the middle. In germline, CDR1 is SGHRS, CDR2 YFSETQ. The CDR3 region has the DNA TGCGCCAGCAGCTTGGGGAGCGTGGATACGCAGTATTTT. It specifies CASSLGSVDTQYF. The full variable domain, completed using reference TRBV5-1 and TRBJ2-3, is KAGVTQTPRYLIKTRGQQVTLSCSPISGHRSVSWYQQTPGQGLQFLFEYFSETQRNKGNFPGRFSGRQFSNSRSEMNVSTLELGDSALYLCASSLGSVDTQYFGPGTRLTVL.

The chain has TRBV7-9 and TRBJ2-2, with 10 bases fitting TRBD2. The CDR3 is 15 residues long. V shed 3 bases, J shed 6 bases, and the junction held 4 bases outside the gene matches. Looked up from germline, CDR1 is SEHNR and CDR2 is FQNEAQ (reference sequence). This chain's CDR3 is CASSLLAGDSGELFF. For the CDR3, the DNA is TGTGCCAGCAGCTTGCTAGCGGGAGATTCCGGGGAGCTGTTTTTT. Full variable domain (remainder filled in from reference TRBV7-9 and TRBJ2-2): DTGVSQNPRHKITKRGQNVTFRCDPISEHNRLYWYRQTLGQGPEFLTYFQNEAQLEKSRLLSDRFSAERPKGSFSTLEIQRTEQGDSAMYLCASSLLAGDSGELFFGEGSRLTVL.

The chain is built from TRBV14 and TRBJ2-1; tentatively, D is TRBD1 (7 bases). The CDR3 extends over 15 amino acids. Trimming pared 0 bases from V and 7 bases from J, leaving 13 bases between. The germline gives CDR1 SGHDN, CDR2 FVKESK. CDR3 nucleotide sequence: TGTGCCAGCAGCCAAGACTTGACAGGGAGGAATGAGCAGTTCTTC. Its translation: CASSQDLTGRNEQFF.

The rearrangement joins TRBV5-1 to TRBJ1-5; possible D gene TRBD1, 6 bases. There are 15 residues in the CDR3. V was shortened by 4 bases and J by 1 base, with 12 bases between the two germline ends. Germline loops: CDR1 SGHRS, CDR2 YFSETQ. Written as DNA, the CDR3 is TGCGCCAGCAGCCCACAGGGAGTCAGCAATCAGCCCCAGCATTTT. Translating it yields CASSPQGVSNQPQHF. Using reference TRBV5-1 and TRBJ1-5 for the parts outside the CDR3, the full variable domain is KAGVTQTPRYLIKTRGQQVTLSCSPISGHRSVSWYQQTPGQGLQFLFEYFSETQRNKGNFPGRFSGRQFSNSRSEMNVSTLELGDSALYLCASSPQGVSNQPQHFGDGTRLSIL.

The chain uses TRBV19 and TRBJ2-1; D remains ambiguous. Germline CDR1 is LNHDA and CDR2 is SQIVND (reference sequence). The CDR3 is 14 residues long. V lost 7 bases and J 12 bases, leaving 22 bases between the germline ends. In nucleotides, the CDR3 is TGTGCCAGTACTACCCCGGCCCCATGGTATGGGCAGTTCTTC. Its translation is CASTTPAPWYGQFF.

The chain uses TRBV18 and TRBJ2-2; D may match TRBD1 or TRBD2 (7 bases each). The V end was cut by 2 bases, the J end by 5 bases, with 18 bases between. The CDR3 runs 17 residues. Germline values: CDR1 KGHSH, CDR2 LQKENI. The CDR3 here is CASSPTQGGTLTGELFF. CDR3 sequence (DNA): TGTGCCAGCTCACCAACTCAGGGGGGGACGTTGACCGGGGAGCTGTTTTTT.

This chain uses TRBV4-1 with TRBJ1-1; D is uncertain. The length of the CDR3 is 16 residues. Germline V gives CDR1 MGHRA, CDR2 YSYEKL. V lost 2 bases, J lost 3 bases, and 16 bases lay in between. The CDR3 region is CASSQIFTVGDTEAFF. In DNA, the CDR3 is TGCGCCAGCAGCCAAATATTTACGGTCGGAGACACTGAAGCTTTCTTT.

The V call is TRBV7-9, the J call TRBJ2-1, with D uncertain. Germline V gene sequence: CDR1 SEHNR, CDR2 FQNEAQ (reference sequence). Trimming pared 1 base from V and 6 bases from J, leaving 10 bases between. CDR3 length: 14 amino acids. The CDR3 here is CASSLDQAFNEQFF. CDR3 nucleotides: TGTGCCAGCAGCTTAGATCAGGCCTTCAATGAGCAGTTCTTC.